The rows below give T cell receptor beta chains drawn from one sample of a study of cytotoxic CD8 clonotypes in ibrutinib-treated CLL. Sequencing used immunoSEQ multiplex PCR; TCRdb keeps in-frame clones, though not all of them. The sample shows 150,000 or so clones, approximately 80% of them seen only once. Sequenced here: PBMCs, sampled after 36 months of ibrutinib treatment. These TCRs come from a human donor with chronic lymphocytic leukemia. CDR3s leave out the opening cysteine and the closing phenylalanine or tryptophan.

TRBJ2-7 TRBV5-4 ASSLLNYEQY
TRBJ2-3 TRBV10-3 AISGGLSTDTQY
TRBJ2-5 TRBV6-4 ASSDPRTSGRFEETQY
TRBJ1-2 TRBV6-1 ASGALAGYGYT
TRBJ1-4 TRBV7-9 ASSLLVGRGSGKLF
TRBJ2-5 TRBV30 AWSHGRETQY
TRBJ2-7 TRBV29-1 SVPNRERSSYEQY
TRBJ2-1 TRBV7-9 ASSSRIIGEQF
TRBJ1-1 TRBV18 ASSPFVQGGTTEAF
TRBJ1-2 TRBV18 ASSPFREDYGYT